Described below is a single T cell receptor (beta chain) sequence and its context. The data were obtained in a study of control samples from healthy donors and cancer patients. This table comes from immunoSEQ multiplex PCR, and its TCRdb copy is limited to in-frame clones, with some not included. The sample shows 350,000 to 450,000 clones, 75% to 95% of them seen only once. Trimming took off 2 bases at V and 4 bases at J, with 14 bases between the two ends. Germline V lookup: CDR1 LGHNA, CDR2 YNFKEQ. CDR3 size: 15 residues. The chain carries TRBV4-2 and TRBJ1-1; a possible D gene is TRBD1 (6 bases). Sequenced material: PBMCs. The sequence was obtained from a man aged 35-49 years with head and neck cancer. The CDR3 nucleotides are TGTGCCAGCAGCCAACCCACAGGGACGAGCACTGAAGCTTTCTTT. Its protein is CASSQPTGTSTEAFF.